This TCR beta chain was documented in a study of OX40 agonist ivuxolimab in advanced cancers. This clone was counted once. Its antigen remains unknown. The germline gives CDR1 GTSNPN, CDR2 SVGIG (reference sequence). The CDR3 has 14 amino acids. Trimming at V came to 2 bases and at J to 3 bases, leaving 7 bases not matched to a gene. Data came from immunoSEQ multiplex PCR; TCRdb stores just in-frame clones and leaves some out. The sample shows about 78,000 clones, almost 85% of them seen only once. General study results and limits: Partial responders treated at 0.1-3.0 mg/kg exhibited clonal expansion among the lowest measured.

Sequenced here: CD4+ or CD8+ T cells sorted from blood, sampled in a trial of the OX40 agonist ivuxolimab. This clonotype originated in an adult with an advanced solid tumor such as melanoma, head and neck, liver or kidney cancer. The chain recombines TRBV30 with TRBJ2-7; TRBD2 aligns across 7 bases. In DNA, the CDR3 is TGTGCCTGGAGTAGAGGAGCGGGGTACTACGAGCAGTACTTC. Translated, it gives CAWSRGAGYYEQYF.